These 5 T cell receptor beta chains share one sample of origin, sequenced in a study of neurological immune-mediated disorders. The time point was: technical triplicate 3. In TCRdb, the 5' RACE reads were re-called with MiXCR into one record per CDR3 protein. The sample yields some 48,000 distinct CDR3 sequences, roughly 21% seen once. Sequencing was performed on PBMCs. The source of these receptors is a man aged 55 to 70 with HTLV-1-associated myelopathy (HAM/TSP).

This clonotype was found many times. V and J are TRBV4-1 and TRBJ1-1, with 8 nucleotides matching TRBD1. The CDR3 has 15 residues. The V and J ends lost 2 bases and 5 bases, in that order; junction bases with no gene match: 7. Per germline, CDR1 MGHRA and CDR2 YSYEKL. The CDR3 sequence is CASSQQGAGGTEAFF. The CDR3 region has the DNA TGCGCCAGCAGCCAACAGGGGGCAGGTGGAACTGAAGCTTTCTTT.

The J gene is TRBJ2-1, the V gene TRBV4-1, with D unresolved. Per germline, CDR1 MGHRA and CDR2 YSYEKL. The V and J ends lost 0 bases and 3 bases respectively, with 12 bases between them. CDR3 size: 16 residues. CDR3 DNA: TGCGCCAGCAGCCAAGAAGGTCGGGCAAACTACAATGAGCAGTTCTTC. As protein: CASSQEGRANYNEQFF.

J is TRBJ1-2 and V is TRBV5-1; no firm D call. The CDR3 covers 15 residues. Germline V gene sequence: CDR1 SGHRS, CDR2 YFSETQ. V gave up 0 bases and J gave up 4 bases, with 13 bases separating them. This CDR3 is CASSLGIVSTYGYTF. The CDR3 coding sequence is TGCGCCAGCAGCTTGGGCATCGTGTCCACCTATGGCTACACCTTC.

This clonotype was counted ten times or more. The rearrangement links TRBV6-6 to TRBJ1-1; D perhaps matches TRBD1 (6 bases). V lost 6 bases and J lost 1, with 9 bases in between. The germline V gene has CDR1 MNHNY and CDR2 SVGAGI (reference sequence). The CDR3 loop spans 13 amino acids. CDR3 amino acids: CASRTDRNTEAFF. In nucleotides, the CDR3 is TGTGCCAGCAGAACGGACAGGAACACTGAAGCTTTCTTT.

This clonotype came up a few times. This chain joins TRBV24-1 and TRBJ2-1, with 13 positions matching TRBD2. V lost 4 bases, J lost 8 bases, and 10 bases stayed unmatched. The germline CDR1 and CDR2 sequences are KGHDR and SFDVKD. The CDR3 length is 17 residues. Written as DNA, the CDR3 is TGTGCCACCAGTGACAGCGGACTAGCGGGAGAGTTTTATGAGCAGTTCTTC. It encodes CATSDSGLAGEFYEQFF.